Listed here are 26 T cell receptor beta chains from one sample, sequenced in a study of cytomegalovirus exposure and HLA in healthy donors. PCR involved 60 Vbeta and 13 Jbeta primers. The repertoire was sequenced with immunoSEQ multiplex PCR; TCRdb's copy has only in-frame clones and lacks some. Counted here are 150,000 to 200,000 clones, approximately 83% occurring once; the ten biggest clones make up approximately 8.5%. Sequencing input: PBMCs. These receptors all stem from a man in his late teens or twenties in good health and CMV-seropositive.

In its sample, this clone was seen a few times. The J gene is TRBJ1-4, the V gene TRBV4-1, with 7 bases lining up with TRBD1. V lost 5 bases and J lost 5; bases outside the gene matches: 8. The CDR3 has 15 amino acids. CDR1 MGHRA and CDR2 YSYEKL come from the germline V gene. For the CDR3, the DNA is TGCGCCAGCAGCGGTCGGGACAGCACGAATGAAAAACTGTTTTTT. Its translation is CASSGRDSTNEKLFF.

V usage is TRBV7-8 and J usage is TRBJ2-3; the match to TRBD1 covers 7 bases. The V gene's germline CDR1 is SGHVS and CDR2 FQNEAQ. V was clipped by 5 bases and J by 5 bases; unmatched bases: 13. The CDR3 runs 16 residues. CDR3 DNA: TGTGCCAGCAGCGTCTTGGGACAGCCAAGGGGAGATACGCAGTATTTT. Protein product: CASSVLGQPRGDTQYF.

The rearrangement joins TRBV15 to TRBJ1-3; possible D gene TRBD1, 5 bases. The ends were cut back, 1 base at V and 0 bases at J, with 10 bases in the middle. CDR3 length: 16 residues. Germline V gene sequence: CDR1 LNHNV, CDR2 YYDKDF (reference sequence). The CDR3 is CATSRVGGVSGNTIYF. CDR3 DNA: TGTGCCACCAGCAGAGTGGGGGGGGTCTCTGGAAACACCATATATTTT. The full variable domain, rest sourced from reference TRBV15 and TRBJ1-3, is DAMVIQNPRYQVTQFGKPVTLSCSQTLNHNVMYWYQQKSSQAPKLLFHYYDKDFNNEADTPDNFQSRRPNTSFCFLDIRSPGLGDTAMYLCATSRVGGVSGNTIYFGEGSWLTVV.

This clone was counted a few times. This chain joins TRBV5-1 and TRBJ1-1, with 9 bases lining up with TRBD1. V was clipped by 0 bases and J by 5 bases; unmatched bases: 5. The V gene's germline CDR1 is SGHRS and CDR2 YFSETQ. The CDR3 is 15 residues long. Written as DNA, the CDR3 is TGCGCCAGCAGCTTGGAGACAGGGGGTCGGACTGAAGCTTTCTTT. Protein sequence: CASSLETGGRTEAFF.

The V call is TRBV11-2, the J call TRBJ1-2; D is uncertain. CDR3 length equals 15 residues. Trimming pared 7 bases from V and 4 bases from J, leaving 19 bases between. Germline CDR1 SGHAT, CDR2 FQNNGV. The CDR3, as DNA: TGTGCCAGCACCCAAGGTGGCTCTAGGTCCTATGGCTACACCTTC. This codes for CASTQGGSRSYGYTF.

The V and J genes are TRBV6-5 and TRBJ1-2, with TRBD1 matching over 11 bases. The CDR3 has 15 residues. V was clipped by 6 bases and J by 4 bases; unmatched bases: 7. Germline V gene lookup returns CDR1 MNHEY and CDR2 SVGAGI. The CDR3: CASSWDRGGIYGYTF. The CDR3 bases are TGTGCCAGCAGCTGGGACAGGGGGGGCATCTATGGCTACACCTTC.

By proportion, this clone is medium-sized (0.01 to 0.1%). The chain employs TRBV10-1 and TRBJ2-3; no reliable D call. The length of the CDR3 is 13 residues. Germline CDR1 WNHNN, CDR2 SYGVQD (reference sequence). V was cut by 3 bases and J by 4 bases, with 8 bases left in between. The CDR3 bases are TGCGCCAGCAGTGATGTGGCCTCAGATACGCAGTATTTT. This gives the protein CASSDVASDTQYF.

CDR3 sequence reads: CASSATGQHTEAFF. The DNA of the CDR3 is TGTGCCAGCAGCGCAACGGGACAGCACACTGAAGCTTTCTTT. V and J are TRBV9 and TRBJ1-1; 7 bases match TRBD1. The CDR3 is made up of 14 amino acids. The germline CDR1 and CDR2 sequences are SGDLS and YYNGEE. Losses at the gene ends were 3 bases for V and 3 bases for J; bases not matched to a gene: 5. The full variable domain, rest sourced from reference TRBV9 and TRBJ1-1, is DSGVTQTPKHLITATGQRVTLRCSPRSGDLSVYWYQQSLDQGLQFLIQYYNGEERAKGNILERFSAQQFPDLHSELNLSSLELGDSALYFCASSATGQHTEAFFGQGTRLTVV.

For the CDR3, the DNA is TGCGCCAGCGGATCAACAGGGGTCTCCTACGAGCAGTACTTC. This translates into CASGSTGVSYEQYF. The rearrangement joins TRBV5-1 to TRBJ2-7; 7 nucleotides match TRBD1. CDR3 length equals 14 residues. Germline V lookup: CDR1 SGHRS, CDR2 YFSETQ. The J segment lost 0 bases and the V segment lost 7 bases, leaving 7 bases of the junction unmatched.

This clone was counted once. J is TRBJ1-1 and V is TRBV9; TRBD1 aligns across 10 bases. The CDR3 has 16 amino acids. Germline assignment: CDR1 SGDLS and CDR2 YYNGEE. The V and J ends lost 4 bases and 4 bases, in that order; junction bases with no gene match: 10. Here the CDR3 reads CASSPRTGGALTEAFF. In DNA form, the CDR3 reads TGTGCCAGCAGCCCGCGGACAGGGGGAGCCCTCACTGAAGCTTTCTTT.

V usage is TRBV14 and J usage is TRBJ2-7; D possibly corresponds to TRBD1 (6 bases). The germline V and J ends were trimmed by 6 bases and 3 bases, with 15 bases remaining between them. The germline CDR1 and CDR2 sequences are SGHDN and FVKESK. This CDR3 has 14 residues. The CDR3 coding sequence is TGTGCCAGCAGTCCTACAGGGATCATCTACGAGCAGTACTTC. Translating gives CASSPTGIIYEQYF.

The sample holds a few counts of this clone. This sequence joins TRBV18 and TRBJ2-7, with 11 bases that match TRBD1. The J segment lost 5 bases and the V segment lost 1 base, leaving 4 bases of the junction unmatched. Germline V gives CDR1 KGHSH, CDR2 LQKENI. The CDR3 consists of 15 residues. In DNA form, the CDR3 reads TGTGCCAGCTCACCACGGACAGGGGGCGTAGACGAGCAGTACTTC. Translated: CASSPRTGGVDEQYF.

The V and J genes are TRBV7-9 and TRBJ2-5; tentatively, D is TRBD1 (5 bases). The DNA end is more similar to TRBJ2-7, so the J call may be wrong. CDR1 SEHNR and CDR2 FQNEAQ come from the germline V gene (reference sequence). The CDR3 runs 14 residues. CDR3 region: CASSPPIRAYEQYF. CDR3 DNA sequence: TGTGCCAGCAGCCCACCGATCAGGGCCTACGAGCAGTACTTC.

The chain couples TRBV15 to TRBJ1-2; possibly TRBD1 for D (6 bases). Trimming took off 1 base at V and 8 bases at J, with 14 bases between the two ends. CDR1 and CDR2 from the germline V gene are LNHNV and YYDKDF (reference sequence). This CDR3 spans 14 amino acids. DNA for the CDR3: TGTGCCACCAGCAGAGCGGGGGGGCTCTGGGGCTACACCTTC. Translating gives CATSRAGGLWGYTF.

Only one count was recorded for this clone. The CDR3 loop is CASSQYHFRDIQNEQFF. CDR3 nucleotides: TGTGCCAGCAGCCAATATCATTTCCGGGACATACAGAATGAGCAGTTCTTC. V usage is TRBV14 and J usage is TRBJ2-1; tentatively, D is TRBD1 (6 bases). Germline CDR1 is SGHDN and CDR2 is FVKESK. V gave up 2 bases and J gave up 7 bases, with 21 bases separating them. The CDR3 runs to 17 residues.

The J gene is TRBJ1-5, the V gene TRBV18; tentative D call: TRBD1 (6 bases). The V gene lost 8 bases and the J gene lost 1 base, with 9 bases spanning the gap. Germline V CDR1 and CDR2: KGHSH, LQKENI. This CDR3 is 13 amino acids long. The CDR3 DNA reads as TGTGCCAGCGCTCAGGGGAGCAATCAGCCCCAGCATTTT. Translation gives CASAQGSNQPQHF.

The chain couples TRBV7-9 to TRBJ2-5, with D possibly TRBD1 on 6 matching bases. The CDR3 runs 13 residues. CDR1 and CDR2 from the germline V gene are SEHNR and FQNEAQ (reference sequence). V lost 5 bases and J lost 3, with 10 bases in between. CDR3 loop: CASSKGVKETQYF. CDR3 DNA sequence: TGTGCCAGCAGCAAGGGGGTCAAAGAGACCCAGTACTTC.

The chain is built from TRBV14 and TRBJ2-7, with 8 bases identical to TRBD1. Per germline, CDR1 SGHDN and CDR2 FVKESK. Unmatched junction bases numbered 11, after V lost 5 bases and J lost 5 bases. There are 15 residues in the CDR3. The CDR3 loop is CASSTPGQGYHEQYF. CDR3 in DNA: TGTGCCAGCAGCACGCCCGGACAGGGTTACCACGAGCAGTACTTC. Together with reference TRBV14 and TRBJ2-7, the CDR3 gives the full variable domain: EAGVTQFPSHSVIEKGQTVTLRCDPISGHDNLYWYRRVMGKEIKFLLHFVKESKQDESGMPNNRFLAERTGGTYSTLKVQPAELEDSGVYFCASSTPGQGYHEQYFGPGTRLTVT.

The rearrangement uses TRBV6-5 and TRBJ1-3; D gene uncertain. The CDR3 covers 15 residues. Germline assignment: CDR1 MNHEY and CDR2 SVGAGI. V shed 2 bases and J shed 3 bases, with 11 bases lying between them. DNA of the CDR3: TGTGCCAGCAGTTACGGGCCTGGGAGTGGAAACACCATATATTTT. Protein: CASSYGPGSGNTIYF.

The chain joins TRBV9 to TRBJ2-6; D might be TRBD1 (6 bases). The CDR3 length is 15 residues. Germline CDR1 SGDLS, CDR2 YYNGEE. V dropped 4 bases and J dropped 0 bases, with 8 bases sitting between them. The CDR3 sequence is CASSQGLSGANVLTF. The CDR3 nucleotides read TGTGCCAGCAGCCAGGGGCTCTCTGGGGCCAACGTCCTGACTTTC.

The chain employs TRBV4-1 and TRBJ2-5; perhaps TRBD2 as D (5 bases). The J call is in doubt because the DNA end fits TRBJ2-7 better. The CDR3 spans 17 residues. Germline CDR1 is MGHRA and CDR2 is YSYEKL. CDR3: CASSQGWETLGSYEQYF. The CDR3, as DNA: TGCGCCAGCAGCCAAGGCTGGGAGACGCTGGGGTCCTACGAGCAGTACTTC.

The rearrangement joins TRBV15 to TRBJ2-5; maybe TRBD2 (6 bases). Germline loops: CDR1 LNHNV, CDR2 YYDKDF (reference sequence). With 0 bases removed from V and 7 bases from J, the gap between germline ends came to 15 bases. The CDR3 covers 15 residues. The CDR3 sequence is CATSRDRGQGGTQYF. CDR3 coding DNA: TGTGCCACCAGCAGAGATCGAGGGCAGGGAGGGACCCAGTACTTC.

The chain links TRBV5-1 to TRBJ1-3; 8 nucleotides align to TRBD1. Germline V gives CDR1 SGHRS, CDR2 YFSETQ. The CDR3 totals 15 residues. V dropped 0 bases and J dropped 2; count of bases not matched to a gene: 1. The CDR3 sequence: CASSLEGQAGNTIYF. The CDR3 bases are TGCGCCAGCAGCTTGGAGGGACAGGCTGGAAACACCATATATTTT.

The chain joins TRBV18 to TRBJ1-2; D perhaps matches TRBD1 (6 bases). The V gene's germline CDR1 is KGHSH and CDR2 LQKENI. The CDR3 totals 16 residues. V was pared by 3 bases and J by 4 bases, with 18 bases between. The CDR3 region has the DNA TGTGCCAGCTCACCGTTTGGGGGCTCGGGGAGCTATGGCTACACCTTC. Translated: CASSPFGGSGSYGYTF.

The CDR3 spells CSGGRGQVTEAFF. As DNA, the CDR3 is TGCAGCGGGGGGCGGGGGCAAGTCACTGAAGCTTTCTTT. This chain links TRBV29-1 with TRBJ1-1; TRBD1 might be the D (6 bases). V was shortened by 7 bases and J by 4 bases, with 16 bases between the two germline ends. The CDR3 is 13 residues long. Germline V CDR1 and CDR2: SQVTM, ANQGSEA.

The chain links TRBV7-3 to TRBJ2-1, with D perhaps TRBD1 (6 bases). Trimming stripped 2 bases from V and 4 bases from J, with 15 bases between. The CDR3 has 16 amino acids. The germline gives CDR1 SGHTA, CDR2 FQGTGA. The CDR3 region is CASSLDAGQPYNEQFF. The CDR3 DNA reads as TGTGCCAGCAGCTTAGATGCTGGACAGCCTTACAATGAGCAGTTCTTC. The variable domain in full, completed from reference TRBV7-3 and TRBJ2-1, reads GAGVSQTPSNKVTEKGKYVELRCDPISGHTALYWYRQSLGQGPEFLIYFQGTGAADDSGLPNDRFFAVRPEGSVSTLKIQRTERGDSAVYLCASSLDAGQPYNEQFFGPGTRLTVL.